The present T cell receptor beta chain was sequenced within a study of STAT5B mutations in CD4+ large granular lymphocyte leukemia. Study results and limitations: TRBV06-family usage was enriched in top patient clones (8/27) versus controls (2/35). CD4-sorted patient repertoires seemed more clonal than healthy CD4+ repertoires.

Authors' analysis steps: Productive clonotypes were detectable down to 2.59 x 10-5 frequency. TCRdb keeps only in-frame clones here, not all; method: immunoSEQ multiplex PCR. V and J calls and clone size follow that table, whereas D and trimming were derived from the DNA. The sample lists some 35,000 clones, more than 75% occurring once. As concerns this clone: Its antigen is unidentified.

V shed 4 bases, J shed 4 bases, and the junction held 6 bases outside the gene matches. Germline CDR1 reads LNHDA; CDR2 reads SQIVND (reference sequence). The CDR3 extends over 14 amino acids. The chain is built from TRBV19 and TRBJ1-2; 7 nucleotides match TRBD1. Sequencing was done on a sample of CD4+ T cells from blood buffy coats. The source is a human donor in good health. The DNA for the CDR3 is TGTGCCAGTAGTACAGGACAGGCGTTCTATGGCTACACCTTC. Its protein is CASSTGQAFYGYTF.